The 17 T cell receptor beta chains listed next were all sequenced from one sample in a study of long-term antiretroviral therapy in people with HIV. With survey level as its setting, the immunoSEQ assay was v3.0. TCRdb's table, derived via immunoSEQ multiplex PCR, lists solely in-frame clones and lacks some. The table has 15,000 to 20,000 clones, 81% seen once. Sequencing was performed on unsorted PBMCs, taken 0.3 years before starting antiretroviral therapy. The receptors come from a man aged 45-65 years with HIV.

The chain combines TRBV27 with TRBJ2-7; TRBD1 agrees at 10 bases. Per the germline V gene, CDR1 is MNHEY and CDR2 is SMNVEV (reference sequence). CDR3 length equals 15 residues. The ends lost 4 bases at V and 2 bases at J; junction bases unmatched: 5. In DNA, the CDR3 is TGTGCCAGCAGTTCGGACAGGGGGAGACCCTACGAGCAGTACTTC. Translation gives CASSSDRGRPYEQYF.

This clone was counted once. The V call is TRBV27, the J call TRBJ2-7; TRBD1 matches at 7 bases. This CDR3 has 15 residues. Germline V CDR1 and CDR2: MNHEY, SMNVEV (reference sequence). V lost 5 bases to trimming and J lost 3 bases; unmatched junction nucleotides: 10. CDR3 sequence (DNA): TGTGCCAGCAGTCCAAGACAGGGTAGAATCTACGAGCAGTACTTC. It translates to CASSPRQGRIYEQYF.

The chain recombines TRBV27 with TRBJ1-5; D remains ambiguous. V lost 1 base and J 6 bases, leaving 13 bases between the germline ends. Germline lookup yields CDR1 MNHEY and CDR2 SMNVEV (reference sequence). The CDR3 spans 15 residues. CDR3 in amino acids: CASSLFMPWGQPQHF. CDR3 DNA: TGTGCCAGCAGTTTATTTATGCCATGGGGTCAGCCCCAGCATTTT.

V usage is TRBV10-3 and J usage is TRBJ2-1, with D possibly TRBD1 on 6 matching bases. V lost 4 bases to trimming and J lost 3 bases, with 13 bases between them. Germline lookup yields CDR1 ENHRY and CDR2 SYGVKD. There are 15 residues in the CDR3. CDR3 sequence (DNA): TGTGCCATCAGTGTTCGGCAGGGGATCTACAATGAGCAGTTCTTC. This encodes CAISVRQGIYNEQFF.

This clone was picked up one time. CDR3 sequence (DNA): TGTGCCAGCAGCCTACAGGGGGCGCCCTACGAGCAGTACTTC. Translated, it gives CASSLQGAPYEQYF. This sequence joins TRBV28 and TRBJ2-7; 9 positions match TRBD1. V lost 6 bases, J lost 2 bases, and 5 bases stayed unmatched. The CDR3 consists of 14 residues. Germline CDR1 is MDHEN and CDR2 is SYDVKM.

The gene calls are TRBV9 and TRBJ2-7, with TRBD1 identical over 8 bases. In germline, CDR1 is SGDLS, CDR2 YYNGEE. The J segment lost 7 bases and the V segment lost 2 bases, leaving 8 bases of the junction unmatched. The CDR3 has 14 residues. CDR3 protein: CASSVPGQGDEQYF. DNA for the CDR3: TGTGCCAGCAGCGTGCCAGGACAGGGTGATGAGCAGTACTTC.

The J gene is TRBJ2-7, the V gene TRBV11-2, with 7 bases that match TRBD2. The CDR3 extends over 13 amino acids. Germline values: CDR1 SGHAT, CDR2 FQNNGV. V dropped 2 bases and J dropped 6; count of bases not matched to a gene: 4. The CDR3 bases are TGTGCCAGCAGCTTAAGCCCGGGAGGCGAGCAGTACTTC. Translation: CASSLSPGGEQYF.

The V and J genes are TRBV19 and TRBJ2-2; a possible D gene is TRBD1 (6 bases). V was pared by 7 bases and J by 1 base, with 13 bases between. The germline CDR1 and CDR2 sequences are LNHDA and SQIVND (reference sequence). The CDR3 consists of 15 residues. The CDR3 DNA reads TGTGCCAGTACCTTGACAGGAATGAACACCGGGGAGCTGTTTTTT. Its translation is CASTLTGMNTGELFF.

The gene calls are TRBV6-1 and TRBJ2-5, with D maybe TRBD1 (6 bases). Looked up from germline, CDR1 is MNHNS and CDR2 is SASEGT. The CDR3 is made up of 15 amino acids. The V gene lost 5 bases and the J gene lost 4 bases, with 17 bases spanning the gap. CDR3 in amino acids: CASSLGEGVIETQYF. The CDR3 DNA follows: TGTGCCAGCAGTTTGGGAGAGGGGGTGATAGAGACCCAGTACTTC.

This rearrangement joins TRBV27 to TRBJ1-5; no definite D call. The CDR3 loop spans 14 amino acids. Trimming removed 6 bases at V and 6 bases at J, with 15 bases between. Germline loops: CDR1 MNHEY, CDR2 SMNVEV (reference sequence). Here the CDR3 DNA reads TGTGCCAGCAGCTTAGTCGGAAATAGTCAGCCCCAGCATTTT. It translates to CASSLVGNSQPQHF.

This rearrangement joins TRBV19 to TRBJ1-2; the match to TRBD1 covers 7 bases. CDR1 LNHDA and CDR2 SQIVND come from the germline V gene (reference sequence). Losses at the gene ends were 10 bases for V and 3 bases for J; bases not matched to a gene: 5. The CDR3 consists of 12 residues. CDR3 nucleotide sequence: TGTGCCACTCGGACAGGTTACTATGGCTACACCTTC. Translation: CATRTGYYGYTF.

This chain connects TRBV27 to TRBJ1-5; possible D gene TRBD1, 6 bases. CDR3 size: 18 residues. V lost 0 bases to trimming and J lost 2 bases, with 17 bases between them. Germline loops: CDR1 MNHEY, CDR2 SMNVEV (reference sequence). The CDR3 sequence: CASSLSITGREGNQPQHF. The CDR3 DNA sequence: TGTGCCAGCAGTTTATCGATTACAGGGAGGGAAGGCAATCAGCCCCAGCATTTT.

Only one count was recorded for this clone. The chain joins TRBV6-1 to TRBJ2-1; D not resolved. The CDR3 runs 13 residues. The V gene's germline CDR1 is MNHNS and CDR2 SASEGT. The V and J ends lost 4 bases and 8 bases respectively, with 12 bases between them. CDR3 DNA: TGTGCCAGCAGTGCCGGGTCTAGAGATGAGCAGTTCTTC. It yields the protein CASSAGSRDEQFF.

The V and J genes are TRBV7-8 and TRBJ1-2; D gene uncertain. Trimming left V 4 bases short and J 5 bases short, with 11 bases between. The CDR3 loop spans 13 amino acids. Germline V lookup: CDR1 SGHVS, CDR2 FQNEAQ. In DNA form, the CDR3 reads TGTGCCAGCAGCTCCCGAGGAGTTTATGGCTACACCTTC. Residues: CASSSRGVYGYTF.

The rearrangement uses TRBV6-5 and TRBJ2-7; 8 positions match TRBD2. Trimming at V came to 0 bases and at J to 3 bases, leaving 1 base not matched to a gene. Germline V gene sequence: CDR1 MNHEY, CDR2 SVGAGI. The CDR3 sequence is 14 residues long. CDR3: CASSYSGTSYEQYF. The CDR3 region has the DNA TGTGCCAGCAGTTACTCGGGGACTAGCTACGAGCAGTACTTC.

This clone was picked up a small number of times. The rearrangement uses TRBV10-3 and TRBJ2-7, with 7 bases identical to TRBD1. The CDR3 totals 15 residues. Germline loops: CDR1 ENHRY, CDR2 SYGVKD. After removal of 2 bases from V and 0 bases from J, the junction contained 4 bases not matched to a gene. CDR3 protein: CAISEDRASSYEQYF. The CDR3, as DNA: TGTGCCATCAGTGAGGACAGGGCGAGCTCCTACGAGCAGTACTTC.

The chain combines TRBV27 with TRBJ2-7, with 7 bases lining up with TRBD1. V lost 3 bases, J lost 1 base, and 3 bases stayed unmatched. The CDR3 spans 14 residues. Germline loops: CDR1 MNHEY, CDR2 SMNVEV (reference sequence). CDR3 nucleotide sequence: TGTGCCAGCAGTTTCAGGGGACAGTCCTACGAGCAGTACTTC. Its protein product is CASSFRGQSYEQYF.